This TCR beta chain was observed in a study of T cell responses to AZD1222 COVID-19 vaccine. Overall study findings and caveats: Repertoires were obtained solely post-peak T cell response.

Assay: immunoSEQ multiplex PCR; the TCRdb copy retains only in-frame clones and omits some. Of about 140,000 clones listed, roughly 90% are singletons. For this clone: The target antigen is unknown.

The sequenced sample was peripheral blood, obtained on day 0 of AZD1222 vaccination. The TCR sequence derives from an adult in good health.

Written as DNA, the CDR3 is TGCAGCGCCTTTGGCGGGGGGGCCGGGACAGATACGCAGTATTTT. Translated: CSAFGGGAGTDTQYF. The rearrangement joins TRBV29-1 to TRBJ2-3; TRBD2 agrees at 9 bases. The germline V gene encodes CDR1 SQVTM and CDR2 ANQGSEA. The CDR3 extends over 15 amino acids. After removal of 7 bases from V and 3 bases from J, the junction contained 11 bases not matched to a gene.